One sample yielded the 27 T cell receptor beta chains listed below, sequenced in a study of shared clonotypes between healthy human individuals (dated by TCRdb to the early 2020s). The receptor library was made with the immunoSEQ multiplex PCR assay. TCRdb limited this immuneACCESS table to in-frame rearrangements with V and J called. A share of clones is missing; checked studies link under half to unresolved V genes, and the rest is unexplained. A total of 1,500,000 or so clones appear in this sample, roughly 96% of them only once. The ten largest clones add up to approximately 1.1% of the sample. The sample comprised naive CD4+ T cells sorted from blood. This specimen's cell subset or site label, interpreted: CD45RA+ positively selected. These receptors originate from a man aged 30 to 45 in good health.

The chain uses TRBV6-5 and TRBJ2-2; D uncertain. Germline V lookup: CDR1 MNHEY, CDR2 SVGAGI. There are 13 residues in the CDR3. V lost 2 bases, J lost 3 bases, and 4 bases lay in between. The CDR3: CASSYEYTGELFF. The CDR3 bases are TGTGCCAGCAGTTACGAATACACCGGGGAGCTGTTTTTT.

This rearrangement joins TRBV9 to TRBJ2-1, with TRBD1 matching over 8 bases. Germline V gives CDR1 SGDLS, CDR2 YYNGEE. The CDR3 runs 14 residues. V shed 4 bases and J 4 bases; nucleotides not matched to a gene: 4. The CDR3 nucleotides read TGTGCCAGCAGCAAACAGGGGGTGTACAATGAGCAGTTCTTC. Translating gives CASSKQGVYNEQFF.

The chain joins TRBV10-3 to TRBJ2-5; D remains ambiguous. CDR1 and CDR2 from the germline V gene are ENHRY and SYGVKD. The CDR3 extends over 17 amino acids. V dropped 0 bases and J dropped 3 bases, with 17 bases sitting between them. Here the CDR3 reads CAISESMISPNEETQYF. CDR3 DNA: TGTGCCATCAGTGAGTCGATGATATCTCCTAACGAAGAGACCCAGTACTTC.

The V and J genes are TRBV6-5 and TRBJ2-5; 7 bases match TRBD1. The CDR3 covers 14 residues. V shed 5 bases and J 5 bases; nucleotides not matched to a gene: 8. Germline values: CDR1 MNHEY, CDR2 SVGAGI. CDR3 coding DNA: TGTGCCAGCAGTAAGACCGGACAGGCGGAGACCCAGTACTTC. Translation: CASSKTGQAETQYF.

This clone was seen just once. J is TRBJ2-5 and V is TRBV21-1. TRBV21-1 is given as a pseudogene. The CDR3 extends over 15 amino acids. The CDR3 DNA follows: TGTGCCAGCAGCAAAGACAGTCGGTTAGGGGAGACCCAGTACTTC. It specifies CASSKDSRLGETQYF.

As to this clone: The sample contains more than one DNA sequence encoding this CDR3. The V call is TRBV7-6, the J call TRBJ2-1, with no clear D. The CDR3 extends over 14 amino acids. Germline-derived CDR1 and CDR2 are SGHVS and FNYEAQ. V was shortened by 1 base and J by 0 bases, with 4 bases between the two germline ends. The chain's CDR3 is CASSLVSSYNEQFF. The CDR3 nucleotides read TGTGCCAGCAGCTTAGTTTCCTCCTACAATGAGCAGTTCTTC.

The chain combines TRBV4-2 with TRBJ2-5; TRBD2 matches at 8 bases. The germline V gene encodes CDR1 LGHNA and CDR2 YNFKEQ. V lost 1 base, J lost 1 base, and 14 bases stayed unmatched. The CDR3 spans 19 residues. CDR3 coding DNA: TGTGCCAGCAGCCAAGGAACGTCTAGGAGCGGGGGCCCCCAAGAGACCCAGTACTTC. Its protein is CASSQGTSRSGGPQETQYF.

This chain connects TRBV11-2 to TRBJ2-5; 7 bases are shared with TRBD2. V dropped 5 bases and J dropped 2; count of bases not matched to a gene: 8. The CDR3 has 15 amino acids. Germline-derived CDR1 and CDR2 are SGHAT and FQNNGV. CDR3 DNA: TGTGCCAGCAGCCCTAGGGGAGGGTCACAAGAGACCCAGTACTTC. Translated: CASSPRGGSQETQYF.

J is TRBJ2-3 and V is TRBV2; D may be TRBD1 (5 bases). V lost 6 bases to trimming and J lost 8 bases, with 15 bases between them. This CDR3 spans 13 amino acids. Per germline, CDR1 SNHLY and CDR2 FYNNEI. This chain's CDR3 is CASRGAQRGTQYF. For the CDR3, the DNA is TGTGCCAGCAGAGGGGCCCAACGTGGTACGCAGTATTTT.

The V gene is TRBV5-4, the J gene TRBJ1-1; D gene ambiguous. CDR1 and CDR2 from the germline V gene are SGHNT and YYREEE (reference sequence). This CDR3 has 13 residues. Trimming cost V 4 bases and J 1 base, with 8 bases left between them. The CDR3 loop is CASSGGGNTEAFF. CDR3 sequence (DNA): TGTGCCAGCAGCGGAGGCGGGAACACTGAAGCTTTCTTT.

V gene TRBV6-1 combines with J gene TRBJ2-3, with 8 nucleotides matching TRBD1. The germline V gene has CDR1 MNHNS and CDR2 SASEGT. CDR3 length: 17 residues. Losses at the gene ends were 2 bases for V and 3 bases for J; bases not matched to a gene: 10. The CDR3 is CASSERVPDRVTDTQYF. CDR3 sequence (DNA): TGTGCCAGCAGTGAACGTGTCCCGGACAGGGTAACAGATACGCAGTATTTT.

V gene TRBV14 combines with J gene TRBJ2-7, with D perhaps matching TRBD1 (6 bases). Germline lookup yields CDR1 SGHDN and CDR2 FVKESK. Between the trimmed V and J ends, which lost 5 bases and 4 bases, there was a span of 21 bases. This CDR3 comprises 16 residues. CDR3 DNA sequence: TGTGCCAGCAGCTTATCCAGGGGATCCGGGTTGTACGAGCAGTACTTC. This codes for CASSLSRGSGLYEQYF. The whole variable domain, filled in from reference TRBV14 and TRBJ2-7, reads EAGVTQFPSHSVIEKGQTVTLRCDPISGHDNLYWYRRVMGKEIKFLLHFVKESKQDESGMPNNRFLAERTGGTYSTLKVQPAELEDSGVYFCASSLSRGSGLYEQYFGPGTRLTVT.

This chain links TRBV18 with TRBJ2-5, with 7 bases fitting TRBD1. This CDR3 region has 14 residues. The V and J ends lost 4 bases and 1 base, in that order; junction bases with no gene match: 3. CDR1 is KGHSH, CDR2 LQKENI, per germline. CDR3 residues: CASSLRTGQETQYF. In DNA form, the CDR3 reads TGTGCCAGCTCACTCCGGACAGGCCAAGAGACCCAGTACTTC.

This clone was detected once. The genes are TRBV9 and TRBJ2-7; unclear D gene. Trimming stripped 5 bases from V and 5 bases from J, with 17 bases between. Looked up from germline, CDR1 is SGDLS and CDR2 is YYNGEE. This CDR3 spans 14 amino acids. CDR3 DNA sequence: TGTGCCAGCAGTCGTAGGTCTCAGAGCCACGAGCAGTACTTC. This gives the protein CASSRRSQSHEQYF.

The chain is built from TRBV7-8 and TRBJ1-2; D call uncertain. The CDR3 extends over 15 amino acids. The V gene's germline CDR1 is SGHVS and CDR2 FQNEAQ. Trimming left V 7 bases short and J 4 bases short, with 19 bases between. The CDR3 spells CASTARWNSAYGYTF. The DNA of the CDR3 is TGTGCCAGCACCGCCAGGTGGAATTCGGCCTATGGCTACACCTTC. Based on the CDR3 plus reference TRBV7-8 and TRBJ1-2, the full variable domain is GAGVSQSPRYKVAKRGQDVALRCDPISGHVSLFWYQQALGQGPEFLTYFQNEAQLDKSGLPSDRFFAERPEGSVSTLKIQRTQQEDSAVYLCASTARWNSAYGYTFGSGTRLTVV.

The chain carries TRBV29-1 and TRBJ2-7, with D perhaps TRBD2 (6 bases). This CDR3 is 15 amino acids long. Germline V gives CDR1 SQVTM, CDR2 ANQGSEA. V lost 4 bases to trimming and J lost 3 bases, with 19 bases between them. The CDR3 DNA reads TGCAGCGTTGCCGGAGGGGACCCCAGTTACTACGAGCAGTACTTC. Encoded protein: CSVAGGDPSYYEQYF.

A word on this clone: The sample contains more than one DNA sequence encoding this CDR3. The chain uses TRBV30 and TRBJ2-2, with no clear D. V shed 0 bases and J shed 1 base, with 6 bases lying between them. Germline V gene lookup returns CDR1 GTSNPN and CDR2 SVGIG (reference sequence). This CDR3 contains 14 residues. The CDR3 protein is CAWSVLMNTGELFF. In DNA, the CDR3 is TGTGCCTGGAGTGTACTCATGAACACCGGGGAGCTGTTTTTT.

This chain uses TRBV9 with TRBJ2-5, with TRBD2 matching over 9 bases. Germline CDR1 and CDR2: SGDLS and YYNGEE. With 0 bases clipped from V and 2 bases from J, the junction kept 8 bases outside the gene matches. This CDR3 has 17 residues. The CDR3 reads CASSVAPTSGVQETQYF. The CDR3 DNA is TGTGCCAGCAGCGTAGCTCCGACTAGCGGCGTGCAAGAGACCCAGTACTTC.

The rearrangement joins TRBV11-3 to TRBJ2-7; 7 nucleotides match TRBD1. V shed 5 bases and J 2 bases; nucleotides not matched to a gene: 6. The CDR3 consists of 14 residues. Germline V gives CDR1 SGHNT, CDR2 YENEEA. The CDR3 sequence is CASSRDRETYEQYF. The CDR3 nucleotides read TGTGCCAGCAGCCGGGACAGAGAGACCTACGAGCAGTACTTC.

The chain links TRBV7-7 to TRBJ2-1, with D perhaps TRBD2 (6 bases). The CDR3 is 12 residues long. Germline V CDR1 and CDR2: SSHAT, FNYEAQ (reference sequence). Trimming cost V 5 bases and J 6 bases, with 8 bases left between them. CDR3 in DNA: TGTGCCAGCAGCCCCGGGGGCAATGAGCAGTTCTTC. Protein product: CASSPGGNEQFF.

The chain is built from TRBV6-1 and TRBJ2-2; 7 bases map to TRBD2. The CDR3 extends over 15 amino acids. Germline assignment: CDR1 MNHNS and CDR2 SASEGT. The junction had 5 bases not matched to a gene; V was cut back by 0 bases and J by 7 bases. This chain's CDR3 is CASSEAGGPGGELFF. The CDR3 DNA reads TGTGCCAGCAGTGAAGCGGGAGGGCCGGGCGGGGAGCTGTTTTTT.

This clone was counted only a few times. The chain recombines TRBV11-2 with TRBJ1-2; D not resolved. The V gene's germline CDR1 is SGHAT and CDR2 FQNNGV. CDR3 length: 11 amino acids. With 1 base removed from V and 8 bases from J, the gap between germline ends came to 5 bases. The CDR3 is CASSLGQGYTF. CDR3 DNA: TGTGCCAGCAGCTTAGGGCAGGGCTACACCTTC.

The chain uses TRBV6-5 and TRBJ1-1, with 7 bases identical to TRBD1. Germline V CDR1 and CDR2: MNHEY, SVGAGI. This CDR3 is 13 amino acids long. V was pared by 8 bases and J by 7 bases, with 10 bases of the junction left unmatched. DNA for the CDR3: TGTGCCAGCCGGGTGGGACAGTCGGATGAAGCTTTCTTT. Its protein product is CASRVGQSDEAFF.

This chain uses TRBV4-2 with TRBJ2-7, with 9 nucleotides matching TRBD2. V dropped 4 bases and J dropped 2; count of bases not matched to a gene: 12. CDR3 length: 17 amino acids. The germline V gene has CDR1 LGHNA and CDR2 YNFKEQ. The CDR3 DNA reads TGTGCCAGCAGCCCCGATGGCGGGAGGGCCAAAGCCTACGAGCAGTACTTC. This sequence encodes CASSPDGGRAKAYEQYF.

The chain joins TRBV6-6 to TRBJ1-5; 7 nucleotides align to TRBD1. Germline V gene data show CDR1 as MNHNY and CDR2 as SVGAGI (reference sequence). The trim removed 0 bases at V and 6 bases at J, leaving 5 bases unmatched. This CDR3 has 15 residues. The CDR3 here is CASSYSIDRVQPQHF. The DNA of the CDR3 is TGTGCCAGCAGTTACTCCATAGACAGGGTTCAGCCCCAGCATTTT.

The chain combines TRBV7-9 with TRBJ2-1; 10 bases map to TRBD2. The CDR3 contains 17 residues. The trim removed 2 bases at V and 5 bases at J, leaving 9 bases unmatched. Germline CDR1 SEHNR, CDR2 FQNEAQ (reference sequence). CDR3 sequence: CASSLLPSGSLNNEQFF. The CDR3 nucleotides are TGTGCCAGCAGCTTACTTCCTAGCGGGAGTCTAAACAATGAGCAGTTCTTC.

This sequence joins TRBV27 and TRBJ2-7, with 7 bases matching TRBD2. There are 16 residues in the CDR3. V shed 2 bases and J 6 bases; nucleotides not matched to a gene: 13. CDR1 and CDR2 (germline): MNHEY, SMNVEV (reference sequence). CDR3 sequence: CASSLPPGGEGFEQYF. CDR3 DNA: TGTGCCAGCAGTTTACCCCCGGGGGGTGAGGGCTTCGAGCAGTACTTC.